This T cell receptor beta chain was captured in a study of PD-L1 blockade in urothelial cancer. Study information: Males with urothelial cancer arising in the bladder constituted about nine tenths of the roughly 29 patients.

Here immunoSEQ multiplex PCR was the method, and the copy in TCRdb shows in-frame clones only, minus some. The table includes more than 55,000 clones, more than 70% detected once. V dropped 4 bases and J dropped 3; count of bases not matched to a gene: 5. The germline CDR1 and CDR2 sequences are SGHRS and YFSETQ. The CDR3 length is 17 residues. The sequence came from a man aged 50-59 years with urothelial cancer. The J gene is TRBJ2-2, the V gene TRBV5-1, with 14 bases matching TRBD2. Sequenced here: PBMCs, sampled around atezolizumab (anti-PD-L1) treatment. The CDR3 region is CASSPGTSGSYTGELFF. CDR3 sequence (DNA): TGCGCCAGCAGCCCCGGGACTAGCGGGAGTTACACCGGGGAGCTGTTTTTT.